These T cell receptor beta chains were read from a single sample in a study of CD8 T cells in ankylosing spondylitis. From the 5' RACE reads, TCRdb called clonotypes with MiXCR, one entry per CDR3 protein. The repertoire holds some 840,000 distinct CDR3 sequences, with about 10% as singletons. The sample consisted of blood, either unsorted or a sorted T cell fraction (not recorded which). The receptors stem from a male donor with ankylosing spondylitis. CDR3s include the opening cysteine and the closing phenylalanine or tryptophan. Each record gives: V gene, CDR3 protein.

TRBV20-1	CSARVSQGWEKLFF
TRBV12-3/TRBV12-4	CASSVQGIEQPQHF
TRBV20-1	CSAHTMTGQTNYGYTF
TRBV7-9	CASSLPSGANVLTF
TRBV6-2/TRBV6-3	CASGLLRGRGSSGHTQYF
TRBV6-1	CASSSIAGEIDTQYF
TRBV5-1	CASSPNPDRENQPQHF
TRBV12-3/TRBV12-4	CASSLGVWTSGRRETQYF
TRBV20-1	CRPDMTWTENTEAFF
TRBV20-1	CSARGRSLYNEQFF
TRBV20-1	CSAIRRRETQYF
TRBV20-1	CSARPAERGDLETQYF
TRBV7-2	CASSLALQGLGNEQFF
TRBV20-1	CSASDPQRDAYEQYF
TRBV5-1	CASSVEGAYTGELFF
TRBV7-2	CASSLSWSGASNYGYTF
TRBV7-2	CASSLGLSGHPQYF
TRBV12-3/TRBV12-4	CASSSWGGAGELFF
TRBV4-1	CASSQDEQGRGYTF
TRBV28	CASCRQGFGELFF
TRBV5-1	CASSFRDWSTDTQYF
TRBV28	CASRTIGGQGMNTEAFF
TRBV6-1	CASRHRDSPQHF
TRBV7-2	CASSLPGTHREAFF
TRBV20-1	CSARTSGSGDTQYF
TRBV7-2	CASSRRDRGNTGELFF
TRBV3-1	CASSHLGVLDGYTF
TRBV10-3	CAIKRESTDTQYF
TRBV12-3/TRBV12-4	CASSPGQGASRQPQHF
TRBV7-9	CASSRILLTGELFF
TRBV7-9	CASSLGEWSPLHF
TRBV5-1	CASSLERLAGGETQYF
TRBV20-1	CSARVLPNGASGRDSSYNEQFF
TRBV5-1	CASSLSRQVQNEQFF
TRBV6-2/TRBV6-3	CASTQYYGYTF
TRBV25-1	CASSGDRGDYGYTF
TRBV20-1	CSASDPRTSGGNEQFF
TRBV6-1	CASSGFSNQPQHF
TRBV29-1	CSVEGHFMNTEAFF
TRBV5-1	CASSPGVATRTDTQYF
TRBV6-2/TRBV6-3	CASGLAGTNEQFF
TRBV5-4	CASSLGRGNPSSYEQYF